The present TCR beta chain was sequenced within a study of shared T cell receptors in the human thymus. The germline V gene has CDR1 MNHEY and CDR2 SMNVEV (reference sequence). Trimming removed 3 bases from V and 4 bases from J, with 13 bases in between. The CDR3 covers 14 residues. Sequenced by immunoSEQ multiplex PCR; TCRdb stores in-frame clones only, minus some. This sample has 700,000 to 750,000 clones, with over 75% found just once. A further study also used this sample, focusing on human thymus T cells. This second study says: Having surgery to correct congenital heart defects, healthy Finnish infants acted as the donors. Resections were taken during corrective heart surgery, and the thymus tissue came from these. Use of V and J genes seemed skewed within the thymic and blood repertoires. Related research reported highly overlapping thymic repertoires among unrelated individuals.

Sequenced material: thymocytes. This sequence was found in a girl under three years old with a congenital heart defect. The rearrangement joins TRBV27 to TRBJ2-7, with D unclear. This chain's CDR3 is CASSFGSSTYEQYF. The CDR3 nucleotides read TGTGCCAGCAGTTTTGGCTCGTCCACATACGAGCAGTACTTC.